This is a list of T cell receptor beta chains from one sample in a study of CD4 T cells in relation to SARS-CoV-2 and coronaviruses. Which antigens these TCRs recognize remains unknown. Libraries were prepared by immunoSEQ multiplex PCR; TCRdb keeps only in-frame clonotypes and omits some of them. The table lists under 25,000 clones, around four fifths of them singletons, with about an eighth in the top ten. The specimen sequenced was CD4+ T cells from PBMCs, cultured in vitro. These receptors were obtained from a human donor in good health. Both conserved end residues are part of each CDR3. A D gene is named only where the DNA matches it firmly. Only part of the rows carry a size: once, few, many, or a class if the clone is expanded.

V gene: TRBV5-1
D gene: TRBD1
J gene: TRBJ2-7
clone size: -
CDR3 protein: CASSSDRGPYEQYF
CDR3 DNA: TGCGCCAGCAGCTCGGACAGGGGGCCTTACGAGCAGTACTTC

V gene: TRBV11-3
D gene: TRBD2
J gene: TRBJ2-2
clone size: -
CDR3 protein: CASSLTGGETGELFF
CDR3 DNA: TGTGCCAGCAGCTTAACGGGAGGGGAGACCGGGGAGCTGTTTTTT

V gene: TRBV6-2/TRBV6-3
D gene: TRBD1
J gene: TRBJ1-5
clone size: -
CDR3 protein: CASSYPFGTADSNQPQHF
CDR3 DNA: TGTGCCAGCAGTTACCCGTTCGGGACAGCCGATAGCAATCAGCCCCAGCATTTT

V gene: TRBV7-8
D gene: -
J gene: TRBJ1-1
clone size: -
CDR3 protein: CASTTSQTSGQTFF
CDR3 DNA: TGTGCCAGCACAACTTCCCAGACATCGGGTCAGACTTTCTTT

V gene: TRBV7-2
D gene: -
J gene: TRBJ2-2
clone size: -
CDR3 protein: CASSLQTRGASGELFF
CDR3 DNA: TGTGCCAGCAGCTTACAAACAAGGGGAGCCAGCGGGGAGCTGTTTTTT

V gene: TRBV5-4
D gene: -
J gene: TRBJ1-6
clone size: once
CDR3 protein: CASSHDGLNSPLHF
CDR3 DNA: TGTGCCAGCAGCCACGACGGATTAAATTCACCCCTCCACTTT

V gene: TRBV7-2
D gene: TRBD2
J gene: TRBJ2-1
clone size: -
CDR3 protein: CASSSRLAKSYNEQFF
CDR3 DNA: TGTGCCAGCAGCTCAAGACTAGCGAAATCCTACAATGAGCAGTTCTTC

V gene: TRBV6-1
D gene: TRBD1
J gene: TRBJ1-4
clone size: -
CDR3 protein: CASSERTGTNEKLFF
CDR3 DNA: TGTGCCAGCAGTGAACGGACAGGGACTAATGAAAAACTGTTTTTT

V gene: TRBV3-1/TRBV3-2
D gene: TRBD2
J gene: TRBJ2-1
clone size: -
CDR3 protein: CASSQVVLAGGREQFF
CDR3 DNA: TGTGCCAGCAGCCAAGTCGTCCTAGCGGGAGGGCGTGAGCAGTTCTTC

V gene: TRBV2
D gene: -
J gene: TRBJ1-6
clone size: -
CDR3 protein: CASIGDRYSPLHF
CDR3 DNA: TGTGCCAGCATTGGAGACAGATATTCACCCCTCCACTTT

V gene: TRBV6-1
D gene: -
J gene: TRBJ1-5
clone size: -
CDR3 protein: CASSEPPDRPQPQHF
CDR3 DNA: TGTGCCAGCAGTGAACCCCCGGATCGTCCTCAGCCCCAGCATTTT

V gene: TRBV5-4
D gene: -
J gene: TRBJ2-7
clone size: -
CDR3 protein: CASSSQGGEQYF
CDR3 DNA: TGTGCCAGCAGCTCGCAGGGAGGCGAGCAGTACTTC

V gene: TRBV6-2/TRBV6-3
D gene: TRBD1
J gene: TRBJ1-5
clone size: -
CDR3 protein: CASSSVRDRGHQPQHF
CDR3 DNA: TGTGCCAGCAGTTCAGTCCGGGACAGGGGCCACCAGCCCCAGCATTTT

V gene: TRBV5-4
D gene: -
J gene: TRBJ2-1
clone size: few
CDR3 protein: CASSLDSSEQFF
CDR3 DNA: TGTGCCAGCAGCTTGGACAGCAGCGAGCAGTTCTTC

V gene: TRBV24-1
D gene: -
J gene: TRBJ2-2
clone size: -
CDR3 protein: CATSDLPPMNTGELFF
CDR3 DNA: TGTGCCACCAGTGATTTACCGCCGATGAACACCGGGGAGCTGTTTTTT

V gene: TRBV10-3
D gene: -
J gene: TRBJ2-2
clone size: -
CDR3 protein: CAIAARALDTGELFF
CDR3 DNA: TGTGCCATCGCTGCAAGGGCGTTGGACACCGGGGAGCTGTTTTTT

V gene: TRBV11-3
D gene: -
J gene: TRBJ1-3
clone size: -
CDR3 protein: CASSSPGDTIYF
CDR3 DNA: TGTGCCAGCAGCAGCCCCGGGGACACCATATATTTT

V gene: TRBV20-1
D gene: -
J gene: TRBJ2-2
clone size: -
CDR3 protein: CRASSGGNTGELFF
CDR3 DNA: TGCAGGGCCAGTAGCGGAGGGAACACCGGGGAGCTGTTTTTT

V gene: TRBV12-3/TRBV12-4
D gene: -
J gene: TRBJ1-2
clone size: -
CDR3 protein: CASSLGVWGYTF
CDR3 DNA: TGTGCCAGCAGTTTAGGGGTTTGGGGCTACACCTTC

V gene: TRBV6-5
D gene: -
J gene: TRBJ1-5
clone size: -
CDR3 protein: CGTGENQPQHF
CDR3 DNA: TGTGGAACGGGGGAGAATCAGCCCCAGCATTTT

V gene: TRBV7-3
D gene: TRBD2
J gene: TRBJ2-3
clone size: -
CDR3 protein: CASSLRLAGSTDTQYF
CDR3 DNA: TGTGCCAGCAGCTTAAGACTAGCGGGTAGCACAGATACGCAGTATTTT

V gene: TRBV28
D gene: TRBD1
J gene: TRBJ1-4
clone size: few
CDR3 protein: CASLRDRVNEKLFF
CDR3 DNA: TGTGCCAGCCTCAGGGACAGGGTTAATGAAAAACTGTTTTTT

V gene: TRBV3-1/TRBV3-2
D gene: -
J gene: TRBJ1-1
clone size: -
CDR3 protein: CASSRVSTEAFF
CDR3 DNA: TGTGCCAGCAGCCGAGTGAGCACTGAAGCTTTCTTT

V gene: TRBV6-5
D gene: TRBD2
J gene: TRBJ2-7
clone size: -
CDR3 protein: CASKGASGPYEQYF
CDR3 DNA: TGTGCCAGCAAGGGAGCTAGCGGGCCGTACGAGCAGTACTTC

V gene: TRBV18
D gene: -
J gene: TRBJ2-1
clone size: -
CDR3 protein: CASSPPGGHTYNEQFF
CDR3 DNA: TGTGCCAGCTCACCACCTGGCGGTCATACTTACAATGAGCAGTTCTTC

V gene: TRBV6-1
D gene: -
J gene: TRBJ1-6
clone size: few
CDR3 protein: CASSEGVRDLAGVNSPLHF
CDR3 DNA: TGTGCCAGCAGTGAAGGCGTCCGCGATTTGGCCGGGGTTAATTCACCCCTCCACTTT

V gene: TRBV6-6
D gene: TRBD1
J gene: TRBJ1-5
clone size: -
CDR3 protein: CASSYKRTGINQPQHF
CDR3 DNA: TGTGCCAGCAGTTACAAGAGGACAGGAATCAATCAGCCCCAGCATTTT

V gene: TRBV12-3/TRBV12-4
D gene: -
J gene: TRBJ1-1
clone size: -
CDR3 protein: CASSDRGEAFF
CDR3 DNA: TGTGCCAGCAGCGACCGGGGAGAAGCTTTCTTT

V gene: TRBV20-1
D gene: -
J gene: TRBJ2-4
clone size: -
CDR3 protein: CSASTGQLAKNIQYF
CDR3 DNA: TGCAGTGCTAGTACGGGACAACTCGCCAAAAACATTCAGTACTTC

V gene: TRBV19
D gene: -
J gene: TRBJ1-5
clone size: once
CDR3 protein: CASSPLVNQPQHF
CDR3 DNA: TGTGCCAGTAGTCCCTTAGTTAATCAGCCCCAGCATTTT

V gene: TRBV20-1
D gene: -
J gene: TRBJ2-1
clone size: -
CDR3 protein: CSASLQGGLGGNEQFF
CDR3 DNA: TGCAGTGCTAGTTTGCAGGGAGGCCTAGGTGGCAATGAGCAGTTCTTC